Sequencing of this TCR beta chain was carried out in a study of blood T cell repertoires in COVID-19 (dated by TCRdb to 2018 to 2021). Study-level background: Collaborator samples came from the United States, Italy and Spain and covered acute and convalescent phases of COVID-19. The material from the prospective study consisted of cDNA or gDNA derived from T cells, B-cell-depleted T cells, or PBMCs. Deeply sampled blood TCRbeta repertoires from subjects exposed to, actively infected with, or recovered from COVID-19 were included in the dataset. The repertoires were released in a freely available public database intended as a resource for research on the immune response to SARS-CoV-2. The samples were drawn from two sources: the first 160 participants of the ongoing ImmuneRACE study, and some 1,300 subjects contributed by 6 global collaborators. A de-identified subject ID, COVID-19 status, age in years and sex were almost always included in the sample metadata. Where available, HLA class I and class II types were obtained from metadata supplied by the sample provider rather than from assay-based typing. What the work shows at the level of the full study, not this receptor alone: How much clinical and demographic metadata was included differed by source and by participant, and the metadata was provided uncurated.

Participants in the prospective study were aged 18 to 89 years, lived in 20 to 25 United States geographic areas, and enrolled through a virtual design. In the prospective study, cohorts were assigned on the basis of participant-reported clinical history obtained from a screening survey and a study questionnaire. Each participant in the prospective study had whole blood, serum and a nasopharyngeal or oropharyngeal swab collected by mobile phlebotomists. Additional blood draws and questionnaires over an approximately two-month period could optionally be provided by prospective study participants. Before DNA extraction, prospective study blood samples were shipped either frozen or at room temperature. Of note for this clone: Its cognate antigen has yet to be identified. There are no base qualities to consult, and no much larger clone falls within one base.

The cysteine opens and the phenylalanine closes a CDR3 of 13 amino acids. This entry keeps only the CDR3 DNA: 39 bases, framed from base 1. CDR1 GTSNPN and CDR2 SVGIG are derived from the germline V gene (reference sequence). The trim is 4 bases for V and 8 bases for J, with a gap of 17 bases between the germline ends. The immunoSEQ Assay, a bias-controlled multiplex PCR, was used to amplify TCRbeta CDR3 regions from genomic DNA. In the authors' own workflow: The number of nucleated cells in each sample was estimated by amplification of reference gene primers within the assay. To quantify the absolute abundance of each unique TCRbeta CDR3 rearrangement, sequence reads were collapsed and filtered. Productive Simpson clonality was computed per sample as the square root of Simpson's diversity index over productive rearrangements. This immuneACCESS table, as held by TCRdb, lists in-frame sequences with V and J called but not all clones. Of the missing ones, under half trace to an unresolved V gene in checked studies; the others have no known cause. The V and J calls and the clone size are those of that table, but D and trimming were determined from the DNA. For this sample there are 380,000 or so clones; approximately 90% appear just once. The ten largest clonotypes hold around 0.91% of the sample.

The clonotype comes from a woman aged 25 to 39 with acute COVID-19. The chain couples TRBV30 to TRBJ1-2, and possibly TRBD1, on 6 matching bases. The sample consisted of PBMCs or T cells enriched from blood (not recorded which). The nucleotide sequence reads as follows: TGTGCCTGGATCTTTCCAGGGGCGGAGGGCTACACCTTC. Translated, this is CAWIFPGAEGYTF.